Listed here are 5 T cell receptor beta chains from one sample, sequenced in a study of T cell responses to AZD1222 COVID-19 vaccine. Libraries were prepared by immunoSEQ multiplex PCR; TCRdb keeps only in-frame clonotypes and omits some of them. Altogether around 100,000 clones are present, about 86% being singletons, with the ten largest covering over 3%. The material was peripheral blood, obtained on day 0 of AZD1222 vaccination. These TCRs come from an adult in good health.

V is TRBV6-5 and J is TRBJ1-3; unclear D gene. The germline V gene has CDR1 MNHEY and CDR2 SVGAGI. This CDR3 has 12 residues. V was clipped by 7 bases and J by 10 bases, with 14 bases between them. The CDR3 here is CASTNPGETIYF. CDR3 in DNA: TGTGCCAGCACCAACCCGGGAGAGACCATATATTTT.

J is TRBJ2-2 and V is TRBV11-2; D ambiguous. The V gene's germline CDR1 is SGHAT and CDR2 FQNNGV. V lost 3 bases and J 7 bases, leaving 12 bases between the germline ends. The CDR3 loop spans 14 amino acids. The CDR3 region is CASSLFLVGGELFF. In nucleotides, the CDR3 is TGTGCCAGCAGCTTGTTCCTAGTCGGCGGGGAGCTGTTTTTT.

The rearrangement links TRBV5-6 to TRBJ2-3; no reliable D call. This CDR3 has 14 residues. Trimming removed 1 base from V and 0 bases from J, with 6 bases in between. Germline lookup yields CDR1 SGHDT and CDR2 YYEEEE. In DNA, the CDR3 is TGTGCCAGCAGCTTGTTTATTAGCACAGATACGCAGTATTTT. This encodes CASSLFISTDTQYF.

The CDR3 DNA follows: TGTGCCAGTAGCAGGAGTTGGGGACGCCTGGGGAACGAGCAGTACTTC. Translation gives CASSRSWGRLGNEQYF. This chain connects TRBV19 to TRBJ2-7; D possibly matches TRBD1 or TRBD2 (5 bases each). CDR3 length: 16 amino acids. Germline V gene lookup returns CDR1 LNHDA and CDR2 SQIVND (reference sequence). Trimming cost V 6 bases and J 5 bases, with 23 bases left between them.

The rearrangement links TRBV23-1 to TRBJ1-1; 10 bases are shared with TRBD1. TRBV23-1 is filed as an ORF, its function uncertain. Trimming at V came to 4 bases and at J to 4 bases, leaving 9 bases not matched to a gene. There are 16 residues in the CDR3. This CDR3 is CASSPPGQGVATEAFF. CDR3 DNA: TGCGCCAGCAGTCCCCCCGGACAGGGGGTGGCCACTGAAGCTTTCTTT.